The clone carrying this T cell receptor beta chain came up once. The antigen remains undetermined. Expressed TCRB transcripts were sequenced because the isolated RNA had all been reverse transcribed beforehand. Assay: immunoSEQ multiplex PCR; the TCRdb copy retains only in-frame clones and omits some. This table holds more than 95,000 clones, 17% found once. V lost 2 bases and J lost 3, with 17 bases in between. The germline gives CDR1 SGDLS, CDR2 YYNGEE. The CDR3 is 16 residues long. The data belong to a study of beta chain features in type 1 diabetes. General study findings and limits: Shortening that was moderate but significant affected the TCRB CDR3s of Type 1 diabetes patients in all four CD4+ subsets.

The V and J genes are TRBV9 and TRBJ2-5; TRBD2 is a possible D gene (6 bases). What was sequenced was central memory CD4+ T cells from blood. This receptor was taken from a man between 18 and 35 years old with type 1 diabetes. CDR3 coding DNA: TGTGCCAGCAGCGTGGGAACGGGAGTCCCGAAAGAGACCCAGTACTTC. As protein: CASSVGTGVPKETQYF.